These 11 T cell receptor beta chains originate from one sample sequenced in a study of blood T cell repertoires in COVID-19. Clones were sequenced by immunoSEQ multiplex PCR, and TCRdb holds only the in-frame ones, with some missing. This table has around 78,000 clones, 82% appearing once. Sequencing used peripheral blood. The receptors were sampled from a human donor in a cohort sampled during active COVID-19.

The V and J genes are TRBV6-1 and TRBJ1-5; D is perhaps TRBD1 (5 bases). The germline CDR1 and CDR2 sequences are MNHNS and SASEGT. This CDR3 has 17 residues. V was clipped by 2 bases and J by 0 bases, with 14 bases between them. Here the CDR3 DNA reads TGTGCCAGCAGTGAAAGGTCAGGGCAGTTTAGCAATCAGCCCCAGCATTTT. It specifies CASSERSGQFSNQPQHF.

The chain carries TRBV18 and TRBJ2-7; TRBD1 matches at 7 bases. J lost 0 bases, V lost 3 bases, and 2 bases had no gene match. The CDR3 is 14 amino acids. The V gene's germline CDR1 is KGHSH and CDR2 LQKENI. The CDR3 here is CASSPGQTSYEQYF. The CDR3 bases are TGTGCCAGCTCACCGGGACAGACCTCCTACGAGCAGTACTTC.

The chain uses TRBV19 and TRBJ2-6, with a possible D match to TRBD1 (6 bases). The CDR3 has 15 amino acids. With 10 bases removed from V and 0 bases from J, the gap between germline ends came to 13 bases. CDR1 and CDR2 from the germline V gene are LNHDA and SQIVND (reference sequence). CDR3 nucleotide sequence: TGTGCCACCGGACAGCTACACTCTGGGGCCAACGTCCTGACTTTC. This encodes CATGQLHSGANVLTF. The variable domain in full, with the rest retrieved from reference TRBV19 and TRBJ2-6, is DGGITQSPKYLFRKEGQNVTLSCEQNLNHDAMYWYRQDPGQGLRLIYYSQIVNDFQKGDIAEGYSVSREKKESFPLTVTSAQKNPTAFYLCATGQLHSGANVLTFGAGSRLTVL.

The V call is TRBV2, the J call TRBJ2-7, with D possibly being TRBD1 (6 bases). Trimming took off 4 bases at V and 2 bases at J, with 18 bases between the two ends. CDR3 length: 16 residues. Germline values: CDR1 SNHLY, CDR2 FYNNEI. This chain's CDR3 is CASSGGWTALTYEQYF. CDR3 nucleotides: TGTGCCAGCAGTGGGGGATGGACAGCGTTAACCTACGAGCAGTACTTC. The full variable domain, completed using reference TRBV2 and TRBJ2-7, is EPEVTQTPSHQVTQMGQEVILRCVPISNHLYFYWYRQILGQKVEFLVSFYNNEISEKSEIFDDQFSVERPDGSNFTLKIRSTKLEDSAMYFCASSGGWTALTYEQYFGPGTRLTVT.

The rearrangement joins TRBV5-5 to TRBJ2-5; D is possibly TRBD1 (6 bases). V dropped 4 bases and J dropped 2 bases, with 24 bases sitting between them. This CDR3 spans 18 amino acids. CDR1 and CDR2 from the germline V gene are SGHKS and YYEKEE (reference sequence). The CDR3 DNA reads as TGTGCCAGCAGCCCCAGGGGACCCAGCAACGAAAGACAAGAGACCCAGTACTTC. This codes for CASSPRGPSNERQETQYF.

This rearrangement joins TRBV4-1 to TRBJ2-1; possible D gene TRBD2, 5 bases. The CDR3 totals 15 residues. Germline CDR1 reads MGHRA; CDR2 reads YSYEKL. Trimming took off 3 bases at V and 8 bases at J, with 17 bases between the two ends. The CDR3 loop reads CASSQGWRGSDEQFF. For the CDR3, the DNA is TGCGCCAGCAGCCAGGGGTGGAGAGGGTCGGATGAGCAGTTCTTC.

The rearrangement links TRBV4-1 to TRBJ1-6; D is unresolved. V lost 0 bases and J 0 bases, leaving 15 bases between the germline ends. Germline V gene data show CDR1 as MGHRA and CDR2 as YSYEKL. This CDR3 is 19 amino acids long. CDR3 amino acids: CASSQEHWERSSYNSPLHF. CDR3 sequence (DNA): TGCGCCAGCAGCCAAGAGCATTGGGAGAGGAGCTCCTATAATTCACCCCTCCACTTT.

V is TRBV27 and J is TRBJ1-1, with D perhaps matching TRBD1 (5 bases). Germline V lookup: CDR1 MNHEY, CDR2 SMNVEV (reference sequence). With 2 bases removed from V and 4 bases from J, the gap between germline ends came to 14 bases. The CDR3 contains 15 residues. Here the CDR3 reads CASSLGPQGGTEAFF. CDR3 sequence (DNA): TGTGCCAGCAGTTTAGGGCCGCAGGGAGGCACTGAAGCTTTCTTT.

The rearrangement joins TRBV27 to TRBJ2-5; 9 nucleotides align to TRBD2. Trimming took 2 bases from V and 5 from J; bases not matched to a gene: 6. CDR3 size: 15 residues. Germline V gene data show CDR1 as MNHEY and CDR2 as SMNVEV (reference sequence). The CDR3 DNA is TGTGCCAGCAGTTTAGGGACTAGCTTTTCCGAGACCCAGTACTTC. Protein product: CASSLGTSFSETQYF.

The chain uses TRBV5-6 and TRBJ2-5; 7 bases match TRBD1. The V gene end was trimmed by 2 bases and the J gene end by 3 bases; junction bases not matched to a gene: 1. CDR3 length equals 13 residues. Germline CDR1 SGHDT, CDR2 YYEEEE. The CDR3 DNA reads TGTGCCAGCAGCTTAGGACAGGAAGAGACCCAGTACTTC. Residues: CASSLGQEETQYF.

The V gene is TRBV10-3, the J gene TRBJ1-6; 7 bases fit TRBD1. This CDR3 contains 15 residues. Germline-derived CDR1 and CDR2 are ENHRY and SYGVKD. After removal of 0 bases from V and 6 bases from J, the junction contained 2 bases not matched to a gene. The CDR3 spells CAISESRDSNSPLHF. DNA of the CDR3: TGTGCCATCAGTGAGTCTCGGGACAGTAATTCACCCCTCCACTTT.